This TCR beta chain emerged from a study of cytomegalovirus exposure and HLA in healthy donors. General study findings and limits: For presence/absence analyses, sequencing depth was assumed to be roughly uniform across donors.

About this clone itself: Antigen specificity is unknown.

PCR amplification relied on 60 Vbeta primers (plus 13 Jbeta primers). Profiling relied on immunoSEQ multiplex PCR, and the TCRdb table lists in-frame clones only, not all of them. The sample includes 80,000 or so clones, roughly 65% of them seen just once. This CDR3 spans 12 amino acids. Trimming left V 8 bases short and J 7 bases short, with 15 bases between. Germline lookup yields CDR1 MNHNS and CDR2 SASEGT. This clonotype was obtained from a male donor in good health and CMV-seropositive. V gene TRBV6-1 combines with J gene TRBJ2-7; D is possibly TRBD2 (5 bases). The sequenced sample was PBMCs. CDR3 sequence: CASGPGSVEQYF. Here the CDR3 DNA reads TGTGCCAGCGGGCCGGGGTCGGTAGAGCAGTACTTC.